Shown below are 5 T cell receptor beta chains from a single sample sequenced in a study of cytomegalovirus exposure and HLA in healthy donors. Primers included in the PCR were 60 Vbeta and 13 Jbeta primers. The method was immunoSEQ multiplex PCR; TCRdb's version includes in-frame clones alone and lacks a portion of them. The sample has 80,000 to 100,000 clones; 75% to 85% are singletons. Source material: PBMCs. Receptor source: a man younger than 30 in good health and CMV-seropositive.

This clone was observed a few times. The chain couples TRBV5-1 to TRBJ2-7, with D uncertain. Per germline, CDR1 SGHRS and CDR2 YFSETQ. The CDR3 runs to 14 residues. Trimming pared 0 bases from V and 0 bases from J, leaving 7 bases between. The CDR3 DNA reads TGCGCCAGCAGCTTGGGGTCCAGCTCCTACGAGCAGTACTTC. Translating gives CASSLGSSSYEQYF.

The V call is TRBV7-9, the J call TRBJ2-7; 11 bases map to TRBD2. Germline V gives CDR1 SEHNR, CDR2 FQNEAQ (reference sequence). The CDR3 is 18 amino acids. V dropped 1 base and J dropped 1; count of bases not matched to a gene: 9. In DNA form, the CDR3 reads TGTGCCAGCAGCTTAGGAAGATTAGCGGGGGGGGTTTCCTACGAGCAGTACTTC. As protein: CASSLGRLAGGVSYEQYF.

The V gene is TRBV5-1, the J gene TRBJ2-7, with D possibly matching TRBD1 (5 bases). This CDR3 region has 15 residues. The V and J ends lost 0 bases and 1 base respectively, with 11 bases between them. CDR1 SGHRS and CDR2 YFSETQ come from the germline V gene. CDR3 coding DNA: TGCGCCAGCAGCTTGGCCTGGCAGGGATCCTACGAGCAGTACTTC. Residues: CASSLAWQGSYEQYF. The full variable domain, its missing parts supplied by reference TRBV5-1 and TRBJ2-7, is KAGVTQTPRYLIKTRGQQVTLSCSPISGHRSVSWYQQTPGQGLQFLFEYFSETQRNKGNFPGRFSGRQFSNSRSEMNVSTLELGDSALYLCASSLAWQGSYEQYFGPGTRLTVT.

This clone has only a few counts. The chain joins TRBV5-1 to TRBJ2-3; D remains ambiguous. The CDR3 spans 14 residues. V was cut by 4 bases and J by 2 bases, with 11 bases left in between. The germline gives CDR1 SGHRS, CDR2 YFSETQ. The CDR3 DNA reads TGCGCCAGCAGCCCCGGTGAGGCCACAGATACGCAGTATTTT. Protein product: CASSPGEATDTQYF.

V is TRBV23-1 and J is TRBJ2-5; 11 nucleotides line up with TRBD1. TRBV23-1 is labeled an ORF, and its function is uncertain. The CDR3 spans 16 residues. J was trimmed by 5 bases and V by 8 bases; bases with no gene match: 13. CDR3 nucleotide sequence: TGCGCCAGCGTAATACCAGAGGACAGGGGGCGGGAGACCCAGTACTTC. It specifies CASVIPEDRGRETQYF.